The 27 T cell receptor beta chains listed next were all sequenced from one sample in a study of early T cells in non-severe SARS-CoV-2 infection (dated by TCRdb to the early 2020s). The library was generated by 5' RACE. The instrument was a NextSeq 500. Using fastp trimming at Q25 and MiXCR clonotype assembly, TCRdb reanalyzed the public sequencing data and kept in-frame beta chains. Identical CDR3 proteins give one entry, which carries the most common genes and DNA. Counted in this sample were some 57,000 distinct CDR3 sequences; over 9.5% of them appeared once. The ten most abundant clones make up approximately 10% of the sample. Specimen: whole blood. Receptors originate from an adult who was a healthcare worker with PCR-confirmed SARS-CoV-2 infection or an uninfected control (not recorded which).

This clonotype has ten or more counts. J is TRBJ1-4 and V is TRBV29-1; D uncertain. Trimming pared 6 bases from V and 5 bases from J, leaving 4 bases between. Germline lookup yields CDR1 SQVTM and CDR2 ANQGSEA. CDR3 length: 10 residues. This chain's CDR3 is CSVRNEKLFF. The CDR3, as DNA: TGCAGCGTCCGCAATGAAAAACTGTTTTTT.

The chain links TRBV24-1 to TRBJ2-1; 8 nucleotides agree with TRBD1. Germline trimming cut 5 bases from V and 0 bases from J; bases unmatched to any gene: 5. CDR1 and CDR2 from the germline V gene are KGHDR and SFDVKD. The CDR3 is 16 amino acids. The CDR3 spells CATSVSGTGSYNEQFF. In DNA, the CDR3 is TGTGCCACCAGTGTTTCCGGGACAGGCTCCTACAATGAGCAGTTCTTC.

This clonotype turned up a few times. V and J are TRBV2 and TRBJ1-1, with 7 bases identical to TRBD1. Germline CDR1 and CDR2: SNHLY and FYNNEI. CDR3 length: 16 amino acids. The junction had 13 bases not matched to a gene; V was cut back by 6 bases and J by 3 bases. The CDR3 nucleotides are TGTGCCAGCAGCCGCCGACAGGGTAGGGAGGACACTGAAGCTTTCTTT. As protein: CASSRRQGREDTEAFF.

This clonotype has ten or more counts. The rearrangement links TRBV27 to TRBJ2-7, with 11 bases identical to TRBD2. V lost 5 bases and J lost 2; bases outside the gene matches: 5. This CDR3 is built from 15 residues. Germline V CDR1 and CDR2: MNHEY, SMNVEV (reference sequence). CDR3 coding DNA: TGTGCCAGCAGTGCCGGGACTAGCGGAACCTACGAGCAGTACTTC. As protein: CASSAGTSGTYEQYF.

This clonotype was counted many times. This chain connects TRBV19 to TRBJ2-7, with 8 bases that match TRBD2. Looked up from germline, CDR1 is LNHDA and CDR2 is SQIVND (reference sequence). CDR3 length: 13 residues. Trimming cost V 8 bases and J 2 bases; bases outside gene matches: 5. CDR3 sequence reads: CASGSGSPYEQYF. DNA of the CDR3: TGTGCCAGTGGCAGCGGGAGCCCCTACGAGCAGTACTTC.

This clonotype has at least ten counts. The V call is TRBV20-1, the J call TRBJ1-1; possible D gene TRBD1, 5 bases. V dropped 3 bases and J dropped 0 bases, with 14 bases sitting between them. The CDR3 is made up of 15 amino acids. Germline V gene sequence: CDR1 DFQATT, CDR2 SNEGSKA (reference sequence). The CDR3 DNA follows: TGCAGTGCTAGCCAGGGAGGCACCATGAACACTGAAGCTTTCTTT. As protein: CSASQGGTMNTEAFF.

The chain couples TRBV5-1 to TRBJ2-3; D gene unclear. CDR1 is SGHRS, CDR2 YFSETQ, per germline. With 6 bases removed from V and 0 bases from J, the gap between germline ends came to 8 bases. The CDR3 sequence is 13 residues long. CDR3 bases: TGCGCCAGCAAGGTCAGGAGCACAGATACGCAGTATTTT. It is translated as CASKVRSTDTQYF.

This clonotype showed up just a few times. The rearrangement uses TRBV2 and TRBJ1-6, with no clear D. The CDR3 is 13 amino acids. From germline, CDR1 is SNHLY and CDR2 FYNNEI. V gave up 7 bases and J gave up 6 bases, with 10 bases separating them. The CDR3 region has the DNA TGTGCCAGCATTCTCGCCCTTAATTCACCCCTCCACTTT. It encodes CASILALNSPLHF.

This clonotype was observed once. This chain joins TRBV28 and TRBJ2-3, with D unresolved. Between the trimmed V and J ends, which lost 2 bases and 2 bases, there was a span of 8 bases. Per the germline V gene, CDR1 is MDHEN and CDR2 is SYDVKM. CDR3 size: 14 residues. This CDR3 is CASSLNRHTDTQYF. CDR3 sequence (DNA): TGTGCCAGCAGTTTAAACAGACACACAGATACGCAGTATTTT.

This clonotype showed up just a few times. The chain has TRBV30 and TRBJ2-3; 13 bases align to TRBD2. J gave up 3 bases and V 0 bases, and 6 bases lay outside the gene matches. The CDR3 length is 17 residues. The germline V gene has CDR1 GTSNPN and CDR2 SVGIG (reference sequence). This chain's CDR3 is CAWSVIRTSGRTDTQYF. Here the CDR3 DNA reads TGTGCCTGGAGTGTAATCCGGACTAGCGGGAGAACAGATACGCAGTATTTT.

The sample holds many counts of this clonotype. The chain carries TRBV24-1 and TRBJ2-1; D remains ambiguous. CDR1 is KGHDR, CDR2 SFDVKD, per germline. The CDR3 length is 15 residues. The V gene lost 3 bases and the J gene lost 4 bases, with 12 bases spanning the gap. Here the CDR3 reads CATSDPQGSYNEQFF. As DNA, the CDR3 is TGTGCCACCAGTGATCCCCAAGGATCATACAATGAGCAGTTCTTC.

This clonotype was counted only a few times. V and J are TRBV12-3 or TRBV12-4 and TRBJ2-7; 7 positions agree with TRBD2. V lost 5 bases and J lost 3; bases outside the gene matches: 13. The CDR3 is 16 amino acids. CDR3 in DNA: TGTGCCAGCAGTGCCACCGGGACTACCCATATCTACGAGCAGTACTTC. Protein sequence: CASSATGTTHIYEQYF.

This clonotype was seen at least ten times. The V gene is TRBV7-2, the J gene TRBJ2-7; 12 bases match TRBD2. Trimming took 5 bases from V and 0 from J; bases not matched to a gene: 2. CDR3 length: 15 residues. CDR1 and CDR2 from the germline V gene are SGHTA and FQGNSA. Here the CDR3 reads CASSGTSGYSYEQYF. The CDR3 bases are TGTGCCAGCAGCGGGACTAGCGGGTACTCCTACGAGCAGTACTTC.

This clonotype was recorded many times. CDR3 sequence (DNA): TGTGCCAGCAGCTTGAGGCACTACCGGGACACCTTTAACTATGGCTACACCTTC. Translating it yields CASSLRHYRDTFNYGYTF. The genes are TRBV5-4 and TRBJ1-2; perhaps TRBD1 as D (6 bases). This CDR3 comprises 18 residues. Trimming cost V 1 base and J 1 base, with 20 bases left between them. Germline-derived CDR1 and CDR2 are SGHNT and YYREEE (reference sequence).

This clonotype was counted a few times. The V and J genes are TRBV28 and TRBJ1-4, with D possibly TRBD1 on 6 matching bases. Trimming stripped 5 bases from V and 0 bases from J, with 13 bases between. Germline V gene lookup returns CDR1 MDHEN and CDR2 SYDVKM. This CDR3 contains 16 residues. The DNA for the CDR3 is TGTGCCAGCAGTCTCTGGGACATCTCAACTAATGAAAAACTGTTTTTT. Residues: CASSLWDISTNEKLFF.

The rearrangement joins TRBV6-2 or TRBV6-3 to TRBJ1-1; no firm D call. Trimming pared 2 bases from V and 11 bases from J, leaving 15 bases between. The CDR3 runs 13 residues. CDR1 is MNHEY and CDR2 is SVGEGT in the germline V gene. The CDR3 DNA reads as TGTGCCAGCAGTTACGAAGGCCTCTTGTCGGCTTTCTTT. Protein: CASSYEGLLSAFF.

In its sample, this clonotype was seen a few times. The V gene is TRBV4-3, the J gene TRBJ1-1; D gene unclear. The CDR3 runs 16 residues. CDR1 is LGHNA and CDR2 is YSLEER in the germline V gene. Trimming stripped 1 base from V and 3 bases from J, with 15 bases between. The CDR3 region has the DNA TGCGCCAGCAGCCAAGCCATCGGCAGGTGGGACACTGAAGCTTTCTTT. Translating gives CASSQAIGRWDTEAFF.

The gene calls are TRBV6-5 and TRBJ1-6, with 9 nucleotides matching TRBD1. The CDR3 consists of 14 residues. V dropped 6 bases and J dropped 10; count of bases not matched to a gene: 7. The germline V gene encodes CDR1 MNHEY and CDR2 SVGAGI. The CDR3 loop is CASRTGGRDSPLHF. In nucleotides, the CDR3 is TGTGCCAGCAGGACAGGGGGGCGTGACTCACCCCTCCACTTT.

This clonotype showed up just a few times. CDR3 in DNA: TGCGCCAGCAGCTTGCTAGCGGAAGAGACCCAGTACTTC. This sequence encodes CASSLLAEETQYF. The rearrangement joins TRBV5-1 to TRBJ2-5; the match to TRBD2 covers 7 bases. Germline assignment: CDR1 SGHRS and CDR2 YFSETQ. The CDR3 contains 13 residues. Trimming at V came to 1 base and at J to 3 bases, leaving 0 bases not matched to a gene.

The sample holds many counts of this clonotype. This chain links TRBV3-1 with TRBJ2-2; D not certain. The CDR3 spans 12 residues. Germline V gene data show CDR1 as LGHDT and CDR2 as YNNKEL (reference sequence). The V and J ends lost 2 bases and 3 bases respectively, with 1 base between them. The CDR3 sequence: CASSQHTGELFF. DNA for the CDR3: TGTGCCAGCAGCCAACACACCGGGGAGCTGTTTTTT.

Many counts were recorded for this clonotype. The J gene is TRBJ2-3, the V gene TRBV7-6; perhaps TRBD2 as D (6 bases). The V end lost 3 bases, the J end lost 4 bases, and 11 bases lay between the germline ends. The CDR3 covers 14 residues. Germline V gene data show CDR1 as SGHVS and CDR2 as FNYEAQ. The CDR3 is CASSFIGGPDTQYF. Here the CDR3 DNA reads TGTGCCAGCAGCTTTATAGGAGGGCCAGATACGCAGTATTTT.

This clonotype was detected many times. The rearrangement links TRBV29-1 to TRBJ2-1, with D tentatively TRBD2 (6 bases). This CDR3 is 14 amino acids long. CDR1 is SQVTM, CDR2 ANQGSEA, per germline. Between the trimmed V and J ends, which lost 0 bases and 4 bases, there was a span of 10 bases. CDR3 residues: CSVEDSEGYNEQFF. For the CDR3, the DNA is TGCAGCGTTGAAGATTCGGAGGGGTACAATGAGCAGTTCTTC.

This clonotype was detected a few times. The CDR3 protein is CASSDSGTEQFF. CDR3 nucleotide sequence: TGTGCCAGCAGCGATAGCGGCACCGAGCAGTTCTTC. This chain joins TRBV7-9 and TRBJ2-1, with a weak D call TRBD2 (6 bases). The V gene lost 5 bases and the J gene lost 10 bases, with 12 bases spanning the gap. CDR1 is SEHNR and CDR2 is FQNEAQ in the germline V gene (reference sequence). CDR3 length: 12 amino acids.

The chain is built from TRBV10-1 and TRBJ2-3, with D maybe TRBD2 (5 bases). The germline V gene has CDR1 WNHNN and CDR2 SYGVQD (reference sequence). CDR3 length: 15 residues. The germline V and J ends were trimmed by 6 bases and 2 bases, with 15 bases remaining between them. This chain's CDR3 is CASSRDSPLTDTQYF. The DNA for the CDR3 is TGCGCCAGCAGCCGGGATTCACCGCTCACAGATACGCAGTATTTT.

With regard to this clonotype: Germline and junction disagree at one end, which may indicate a read error. The chain joins TRBV5-1 to TRBJ1-1; the match to TRBD1 covers 8 bases. Germline assignment: CDR1 SGHRS and CDR2 YFSETQ. The CDR3 sequence is 14 residues long. DNA for the CDR3: TGCGCCTGCAGCCCCACTACAGGGGGGACTGAAGCTTTCTTT. Translating gives CACSPTTGGTEAFF.

At least ten counts were recorded for this clonotype. The chain combines TRBV7-2 with TRBJ1-2; TRBD1 might be the D (6 bases). This CDR3 has 14 amino acids. Germline V gene data show CDR1 as SGHTA and CDR2 as FQGNSA. The V and J ends lost 7 bases and 5 bases respectively, with 17 bases between them. In nucleotides, the CDR3 is TGTGCCAGCAACTCAAACAGGGACGTTTATGGCTACACCTTC. Translating gives CASNSNRDVYGYTF.

This clonotype was counted at least ten times. The chain joins TRBV20-1 to TRBJ2-5; D unresolved. Germline V gene data show CDR1 as DFQATT and CDR2 as SNEGSKA (reference sequence). V shed 0 bases and J shed 3 bases, with 11 bases lying between them. This CDR3 comprises 14 residues. CDR3 region: CSARDFILEETQYF. CDR3 nucleotide sequence: TGCAGTGCTAGAGATTTTATCCTAGAAGAGACCCAGTACTTC.